This TCR beta chain was identified in a study of T cell changes during pregnancy in multiple sclerosis (dated by TCRdb to between 2018 and 2021). For the wider study: The study examined how the T cell repertoire changed over the course of pregnancy in women with multiple sclerosis.

Cut back by 2 bases and 5 bases, the V and J ends lie 10 bases apart. From the cysteine through the phenylalanine, the CDR3 covers 14 amino acids. The CDR3 DNA has 42 bases and is translated from base 1. CDR1 MNHEY and CDR2 SMNVEV are derived from the germline V gene (reference sequence). This clone has just a few counts. Its antigen target is currently unknown. The record has no base qualities; no much larger clone is one base away. The method behind the library was the immunoSEQ multiplex PCR assay. Entries here come from immuneACCESS through TCRdb and include only in-frame sequences with V and J called. Some clones fail to appear in such tables; in the studies checked, an unresolved V gene covers under half of the shortfall, and the cause of the remainder is unknown. Within this sample are tens of thousands of clones, with roughly nine tenths of them counted one time only. The top ten constitute approximately 3.4% of the sample.

This chain is built from TRBV27 and TRBJ1-5, with an unclear D gene assignment. This receptor was identified in a female donor with multiple sclerosis, enrolled in a pregnancy study. This specimen was peripheral blood, taken before pregnancy. The nucleotide sequence reads TGTGCCAGCAGTTTAAGCGCCGGAGATCAGCCCCAGCATTTT. This is translated as CASSLSAGDQPQHF.